What follows describes a single TCR beta chain. Its antigen is unidentified. The data were taken from a study of T cell repertoires in cytomegalovirus infection. Turning to the study itself: Through public TCR beta signatures, both CMV infection and matching HLA type were indicated.

The CDR3 spans 13 residues. Trimming took off 6 bases at V and 3 bases at J, with 11 bases between the two ends. CDR1 and CDR2 (germline): MNHEY, SVGEGT. Study findings and constraints: Based on cumulative public TCR beta family frequency, carriers of CMV plus the relevant HLA were identified. CMV-specific TCR beta clonotypes restricted by HLA-C were the ones dominating the ex vivo response.

TCRdb ran MiXCR on the reads and lists one entry per CDR3 protein. The repertoire includes about 310,000 distinct CDR3 sequences, roughly a sixth of them detected once, and more than 10% sits in the top ten. The genes are TRBV6-2 or TRBV6-3 and TRBJ2-5; D unclear. The source material was PBMCs. The TCR sequence derives from a human donor in good health (CMV status not recorded). Some clones in this sample may be carry-over from other donors' samples. The CDR3 loop reads CASRTTGKETQYF. In nucleotides, the CDR3 is TGTGCCAGCAGAACAACTGGGAAAGAGACCCAGTACTTC.